The source of this TCR beta chain is a study of cytomegalovirus exposure and HLA in healthy donors. On the study more broadly: Unique TCRs from HLA-typed donors, around 93 million of them, were held in an early data release.

On this clone: What it recognizes is unknown.

General observations from the study: According to a later analysis, most TCR beta chains associated with CMV appeared HLA-restricted.

Likely unrecorded immune exposures existed in these nominally healthy donors. The PCR ran on 60 Vbeta and 13 Jbeta primers. The authors' processing: Later analysis identified approximately 80 million unique TCR beta chains, 8.5 million to 13 million shared. TCRdb's copy holds only in-frame clones and misses some; the assay was immunoSEQ multiplex PCR. V and J calls and clone size are copied from that table; D and trimming were computed from the DNA. Among some 80,000 clones, around 81% were seen once, and the ten largest hold approximately 1.6%. V lost 4 bases, J lost 0 bases, and 14 bases lay in between. Germline V gene sequence: CDR1 SGHKS, CDR2 YYEKEE (reference sequence). The CDR3 is made up of 16 amino acids.

The V gene is TRBV5-5, the J gene TRBJ2-1; D is undetermined. This TCR was recovered from a man aged 40-50 years in good health and CMV-seronegative. Sequencing was performed on PBMCs. The CDR3 is CASSLTPGSSYNEQFF. For the CDR3, the DNA is TGTGCCAGCAGCCTCACTCCCGGTAGCTCCTACAATGAGCAGTTCTTC.